This TCR beta chain was identified in a study of vaccination effects on CD4 cells after COVID-19. The CDR3 length is 16 residues. Between the trimmed V and J ends, which lost 2 bases and 8 bases, there was a span of 16 bases. Germline V lookup: CDR1 MNHEY, CDR2 SVGAGI. Measured with immunoSEQ multiplex PCR; TCRdb has only the in-frame clones, and not every one. The table lists some 66,000 clones, 70% to 80% of them singletons. Cultured cells yielded isolated CD4+ T cells after 10 days. Everyone in the study got two shots of either the BNT162b2 or mRNA-1273 vaccine. None of the vaccinated had previously contracted SARS-CoV-2, and their nucleocapsid antibodies tested negative. This clone came up a few times. Its specificity is unknown. Study-level points and caveats: The study found marked clonal contraction of infection- and vaccine-induced clones late after vaccination.

Sequenced here: CD4+ T cells from PBMCs cultured without peptide, sampled after COVID-19 vaccination. The rearrangement joins TRBV6-5 to TRBJ1-6, with D possibly TRBD1 on 5 matching bases. The sequence derives from a human donor who received a COVID-19 vaccine. CDR3 sequence (DNA): TGTGCCAGCAGTTACGGGGCAGGGAGGAGGGATTCACCCCTCCACTTT. Its translation: CASSYGAGRRDSPLHF.